Presented here are 6 T cell receptor beta chains from one specimen sequenced in a study of T cell responses to AZD1222 COVID-19 vaccine. The table came from immunoSEQ multiplex PCR; TCRdb's copy has only in-frame clones and leaves some out. The sample consists of about 140,000 clones, less than 95% of them appearing once. The specimen comprised peripheral blood, sampled on day 0 of AZD1222 vaccination. The receptors shown here come from an adult in good health.

V gene TRBV27 combines with J gene TRBJ2-2, with D perhaps matching TRBD2 (6 bases). V gave up 3 bases and J gave up 3 bases, with 11 bases separating them. Germline V gene lookup returns CDR1 MNHEY and CDR2 SMNVEV (reference sequence). This CDR3 spans 15 amino acids. The CDR3: CASSFRREHTGELFF. DNA of the CDR3: TGTGCCAGCAGTTTTCGGCGGGAACACACCGGGGAGCTGTTTTTT.

The chain couples TRBV5-4 to TRBJ2-2, with 8 positions matching TRBD1. With 2 bases clipped from V and 9 bases from J, the junction kept 18 bases outside the gene matches. The length of the CDR3 is 18 residues. CDR1 is SGHNT and CDR2 is YYREEE in the germline V gene (reference sequence). DNA for the CDR3: TGTGCCAGCAGCTTTGGTGCAGGGGGCGGGCGCCTGGGCCGGGAGCTGTTTTTT. As protein: CASSFGAGGGRLGRELFF.

The chain employs TRBV6-5 and TRBJ1-1; D gene unclear. The V end lost 6 bases, the J end lost 5 bases, and 13 bases lay between the germline ends. CDR3 length: 13 residues. Germline V gene data show CDR1 as MNHEY and CDR2 as SVGAGI. In DNA form, the CDR3 reads TGTGCCAGCAGGGTCTCAGCGGGTACTGAAGCTTTCTTT. Encoded protein: CASRVSAGTEAFF.

This clone was detected once. This chain uses TRBV7-3 with TRBJ2-1, with a possible D match to TRBD2 (6 bases). Germline V gene data show CDR1 as SGHTA and CDR2 as FQGTGA. CDR3 length: 17 amino acids. The germline V and J ends were trimmed by 5 bases and 6 bases, with 23 bases remaining between them. The DNA of the CDR3 is TGTGCCAGCAGCCCTATCTCGATAGCGGACAATCGCAATGAGCAGTTCTTC. Its translation: CASSPISIADNRNEQFF.

J is TRBJ1-2 and V is TRBV18; D is unclear. The CDR3 runs 14 residues. Trimming took 2 bases from V and 5 from J, leaving 12 bases between them. Germline loops: CDR1 KGHSH, CDR2 LQKENI. CDR3 protein: CASSPTGPPYGYTF. As DNA, the CDR3 is TGTGCCAGCTCACCAACGGGTCCTCCTTATGGCTACACCTTC.

This chain joins TRBV4-3 and TRBJ1-5; D ambiguous. CDR1 LGHNA and CDR2 YSLEER come from the germline V gene. This CDR3 is built from 16 residues. V was trimmed by 1 base and J by 6 bases, leaving 16 bases between them. Here the CDR3 DNA reads TGCGCCAGCAGCCAAGGTTTGTACAGTTACTCTCAGCCCCAGCATTTT. It codes for CASSQGLYSYSQPQHF.